The rows below give T cell receptor beta chains drawn from one sample of a study of a mutant IDH1 vaccine in newly diagnosed glioma. For these receptors, no antigen is known. Using immunoSEQ multiplex PCR, the repertoire was profiled, and TCRdb retains in-frame clones only, with some absent. Of about 43,000 clones listed, about 88% are singletons. The source was PBMCs, collected from a glioma patient whose treatment included an IDH1 peptide vaccine. These receptors were taken from a woman younger than 35 with glioma. Some clones in this sample may be carry-over from other donors' samples. The conserved cysteine and the conserved F or W are not part of the CDR3 here.

V,J,CDR3
TRBV9,TRBJ2-2,ASSVRDANTGELF
TRBV5-4,TRBJ2-1,ASSGDGAVSSYNEQF
TRBV6-5,TRBJ2-7,ASANGVNEQY
TRBV20-1,TRBJ1-4,SARVWEKLF
TRBV4-1,TRBJ2-7,ASSQGGTALPGEQY
TRBV2,TRBJ2-1,ASSNGGGSYNEQF
TRBV6-4,TRBJ2-2,ASSDTPTGELF
TRBV23-1,TRBJ1-5,ASSPQGQGHNQPQH
TRBV6-5,TRBJ1-5,ASSPLVGLQPQH
TRBV7-8,TRBJ2-5,ASGRIAQETQY
TRBV18,TRBJ1-3,ASRTTDRDRSGNTIY
TRBV9,TRBJ2-2,ASSVVSGSSAGELF
TRBV12-5,TRBJ2-5,ASGLGQGALGETQY
TRBV29-1,TRBJ2-7,SVGTAPYEQY
TRBV7-8,TRBJ2-7,ASSLDVTGGAYEQY
TRBV6-1,TRBJ2-7,AGVRGNEQY
TRBV5-1,TRBJ2-2,ASSLLMGMGNANTGELF
TRBV2,TRBJ1-1,ASIERAPGPTEAF
TRBV19,TRBJ2-3,ASSRRRRSGTDTQY
TRBV7-7,TRBJ2-3,ASSLSLTDTQY
TRBV6-5,TRBJ1-5,ASSSGWDQPQH
TRBV6-4,TRBJ2-7,ASSEVLSPPYEQY
TRBV27,TRBJ1-1,ASSLPPGARGTEAF
TRBV28,TRBJ1-2,AIPDTGGEGYT
TRBV11-1,TRBJ1-1,ASEKQGAYTEAF
TRBV4-3,TRBJ2-2,ASSQRGLDGELF
TRBV11-2,TRBJ1-4,ASSLAGATNEKLF
TRBV6-1,TRBJ1-4,ASSEGTGYEKLF
TRBV5-4,TRBJ1-6,ASSFGPSSYNSPLH
TRBV6-1,TRBJ1-1,ASRVGQVNTEAF
TRBV27,TRBJ2-7,ASWGGSGRVRGEQY
TRBV7-6,TRBJ2-5,ASSLAGGLAGGETQY
TRBV11-3,TRBJ1-5,ASSLPPQH
TRBV6-1,TRBJ2-5,ASSPGGRWIETQY
TRBV10-3,TRBJ1-1,AISGEQGLLNTEAF
TRBV18,TRBJ2-2,ASSPAGAIYTGELF
TRBV7-9,TRBJ2-5,ASSEETQY
TRBV27,TRBJ2-4,ASSYTGGRDIQY
TRBV6-5,TRBJ1-4,ASRPWQGLNEKLF
TRBV5-1,TRBJ2-7,ASSPEAGVRSEQY
TRBV6-5,TRBJ1-3,ASRKWGHGGNTIY
TRBV14,TRBJ2-7,ASGLVHGYEQY
TRBV9,TRBJ1-2,ASSDPGLSYGYT
TRBV5-1,TRBJ2-5,ASSLGDQETQY
TRBV29-1,TRBJ1-1,SAFSGATEAF
TRBV27,TRBJ2-5,ASSLRRTSGRTETQY
TRBV27,TRBJ2-7,ASSPPGPSTGEQY
TRBV5-6,TRBJ1-5,VSRTDGTNQPQH
TRBV21-1,TRBJ2-1,ASSPNSGGTDNEQF